The 6 T cell receptor beta chains below were found in one sample sequenced in a study of CD8+ T cells in alopecia areata. cDNA reverse transcribed from extracted RNA served as the sequencing template. Sequencing used immunoSEQ multiplex PCR; TCRdb keeps in-frame clones, though not all of them. This table holds approximately 66,000 clones, 50% to 75% found once. This specimen consisted of CD8+ T cells sorted from blood, obtained at week 0. Receptors originate from a human donor with alopecia areata.

Of note for this clone: Within the sample, other DNA sequences also encode this same CDR3. J is TRBJ2-7 and V is TRBV7-6; no clear D gene. The CDR3 loop spans 14 amino acids. Trimming took off 5 bases at V and 2 bases at J, with 13 bases between the two ends. Germline V lookup: CDR1 SGHVS, CDR2 FNYEAQ. The CDR3 here is CASSLHEYTYEQYF. CDR3 in DNA: TGTGCCAGCAGCCTGCACGAATACACCTACGAGCAGTACTTC. Together with reference TRBV7-6 and TRBJ2-7, the CDR3 gives the full variable domain: GAGVSQSPRYKVTKRGQDVALRCDPISGHVSLYWYRQALGQGPEFLTYFNYEAQQDKSGLPNDRFSAERPEGSISTLTIQRTEQRDSAMYRCASSLHEYTYEQYFGPGTRLTVT.

The chain uses TRBV14 and TRBJ2-1; perhaps D is TRBD1 or TRBD2 (5 bases each). The ends were cut back, 1 base at V and 2 bases at J, with 12 bases in the middle. The CDR3 loop spans 16 amino acids. Germline assignment: CDR1 SGHDN and CDR2 FVKESK. The CDR3: CASSQAPREPYNEQFF. The DNA for the CDR3 is TGTGCCAGCAGCCAAGCCCCCAGGGAGCCCTACAATGAGCAGTTCTTC.

This chain joins TRBV7-9 and TRBJ2-5; TRBD2 matches 12 bases. The V and J ends lost 5 bases and 4 bases, in that order; junction bases with no gene match: 14. The V gene's germline CDR1 is SEHNR and CDR2 FQNEAQ (reference sequence). This CDR3 contains 18 residues. DNA of the CDR3: TGTGCCAGCAGCCCCACGGGACTAGCGGGTAAATCGGGAGAGACCCAGTACTTC. This translates into CASSPTGLAGKSGETQYF.

The V call is TRBV4-1, the J call TRBJ2-7; D call uncertain. From germline, CDR1 is MGHRA and CDR2 YSYEKL. This CDR3 is built from 11 residues. V lost 1 base and J 7 bases, leaving 5 bases between the germline ends. CDR3 DNA: TGCGCCAGCAGCCAAGCCCAAGAGCAGTACTTC. Translating gives CASSQAQEQYF.

The chain is built from TRBV6-5 and TRBJ2-7; the D is unclear. This CDR3 region has 13 residues. CDR1 and CDR2 from the germline V gene are MNHEY and SVGAGI. V lost 0 bases and J lost 4, with 7 bases in between. The CDR3 DNA reads as TGTGCCAGCAGTTACTCTATCGGATACGAGCAGTACTTC. Its protein is CASSYSIGYEQYF.

The chain carries TRBV5-1 and TRBJ1-2; possibly TRBD1 for D (5 bases). Trimming stripped 0 bases from V and 4 bases from J, with 13 bases between. CDR1 is SGHRS and CDR2 is YFSETQ in the germline V gene. The CDR3 length is 15 residues. In DNA form, the CDR3 reads TGCGCCAGCAGCTTGGTTCCGGGGGACCGCTATGGCTACACCTTC. Translating gives CASSLVPGDRYGYTF.